These 29 T cell receptor beta chains came from one sample sequenced in a study of shared clonotypes between healthy human individuals. Clones were read by immunoSEQ multiplex PCR, and TCRdb kept only the in-frame ones, dropping some. Of some 2.1 million clones in the sample, roughly 94% were seen once. The specimen sequenced was naive CD4+ T cells sorted from blood. This sample's subset: CD45RA+ positively selected. The receptors were gathered from a man younger than 30 in good health.

The count of this clone is one. The V and J genes are TRBV30 and TRBJ1-2, with D hard to call. This CDR3 is built from 14 residues. The V end lost 4 bases, the J end lost 0 bases, and 12 bases lay between the germline ends. Germline V gene sequence: CDR1 GTSNPN, CDR2 SVGIG (reference sequence). CDR3: CAWTNSRANYGYTF. In nucleotides, the CDR3 is TGTGCCTGGACTAACAGCCGCGCTAACTATGGCTACACCTTC.

The chain has TRBV6-6 and TRBJ1-4; unclear D gene. CDR1 MNHNY and CDR2 SVGAGI come from the germline V gene (reference sequence). With 6 bases removed from V and 0 bases from J, the gap between germline ends came to 5 bases. CDR3 length equals 13 residues. DNA for the CDR3: TGTGCCAGCAGGGTGCCAACTAATGAAAAACTGTTTTTT. It specifies CASRVPTNEKLFF.

This chain uses TRBV5-6 with TRBJ2-1; the D gene is possibly TRBD2 (6 bases). This CDR3 is built from 12 residues. Germline V gives CDR1 SGHDT, CDR2 YYEEEE. Deletions cut 4 bases from V and 7 bases from J, with 9 bases between. CDR3 loop: CASSRDFNEQFF. The CDR3 region has the DNA TGTGCCAGCAGCCGGGACTTTAATGAGCAGTTCTTC.

The V gene is TRBV7-8, the J gene TRBJ2-7; D remains ambiguous. This CDR3 region has 13 residues. Trimming cost V 5 bases and J 0 bases, with 8 bases left between them. Germline V gene lookup returns CDR1 SGHVS and CDR2 FQNEAQ. The CDR3 coding sequence is TGTGCCAGCAGCCCGAGAAGCTCCTACGAGCAGTACTTC. Translating it yields CASSPRSSYEQYF.

The V and J genes are TRBV7-2 and TRBJ1-6; D is uncertain. The germline V gene has CDR1 SGHTA and CDR2 FQGNSA. The CDR3 has 13 amino acids. The germline V and J ends were trimmed by 3 bases and 4 bases, with 4 bases remaining between them. The CDR3 DNA is TGTGCCAGCAGCTTCGAATATAATTCACCCCTCCACTTT. This translates into CASSFEYNSPLHF.

This chain joins TRBV30 and TRBJ2-1; 11 nucleotides agree with TRBD2. CDR3 size: 17 residues. Germline V gene lookup returns CDR1 GTSNPN and CDR2 SVGIG (reference sequence). Unmatched junction bases numbered 14, after V lost 6 bases and J lost 4 bases. The CDR3: CACQRSGRALYYNEQFF. CDR3 DNA: TGTGCCTGTCAACGTAGCGGGAGGGCCCTCTATTACAATGAGCAGTTCTTC.

V usage is TRBV5-1 and J usage is TRBJ2-7; D gene ambiguous. The V and J ends lost 4 bases and 4 bases respectively, with 15 bases between them. CDR1 SGHRS and CDR2 YFSETQ come from the germline V gene. The CDR3 is 14 residues long. As DNA, the CDR3 is TGCGCCAGCAGCCCCGGGCCAATACCTTACGAGCAGTACTTC. It encodes CASSPGPIPYEQYF. Complete variable domain (other parts from reference TRBV5-1 and TRBJ2-7): KAGVTQTPRYLIKTRGQQVTLSCSPISGHRSVSWYQQTPGQGLQFLFEYFSETQRNKGNFPGRFSGRQFSNSRSEMNVSTLELGDSALYLCASSPGPIPYEQYFGPGTRLTVT.

V gene TRBV5-1 combines with J gene TRBJ2-7; 7 bases fit TRBD1. The CDR3 spans 16 residues. Germline loops: CDR1 SGHRS, CDR2 YFSETQ. J lost 0 bases, V lost 2 bases, and 8 bases had no gene match. The CDR3 loop reads CASSFGTVESSYEQYF. The CDR3 coding sequence is TGCGCCAGCAGCTTCGGGACAGTCGAGAGCTCCTACGAGCAGTACTTC.

The chain uses TRBV5-1 and TRBJ2-2; the D gene is possibly TRBD2 (5 bases). The CDR3 is 15 residues long. CDR1 and CDR2 (germline): SGHRS, YFSETQ. V was shortened by 4 bases and J by 0 bases, with 10 bases between the two germline ends. The CDR3 coding sequence is TGCGCCAGCAGCGGGCGGGCCCCGAACACCGGGGAGCTGTTTTTT. This translates into CASSGRAPNTGELFF.

The rearrangement joins TRBV29-1 to TRBJ1-1, with D possibly being TRBD1 (5 bases). The V gene's germline CDR1 is SQVTM and CDR2 ANQGSEA. With 4 bases removed from V and 0 bases from J, the gap between germline ends came to 15 bases. This CDR3 has 15 amino acids. Here the CDR3 DNA reads TGCAGCGTTGTTGAGGGGTCGGGAATGAACACTGAAGCTTTCTTT. Translating gives CSVVEGSGMNTEAFF. Supplemented by reference TRBV29-1 and TRBJ1-1, the full variable domain reads SAVISQKPSRDICQRGTSLTIQCQVDSQVTMMFWYRQQPGQSLTLIATANQGSEATYESGFVIDKFPISRPNLTFSTLTVSNMSPEDSSIYLCSVVEGSGMNTEAFFGQGTRLTVV.

The V gene is TRBV14, the J gene TRBJ2-3; TRBD1 or TRBD2 may be the D gene (6 bases each). The CDR3 contains 15 residues. The germline V gene encodes CDR1 SGHDN and CDR2 FVKESK. The V end was cut by 3 bases, the J end by 0 bases, with 10 bases between. As DNA, the CDR3 is TGTGCCAGCAGCCACCGGGGGCCAAGCACAGATACGCAGTATTTT. This translates into CASSHRGPSTDTQYF.

The chain couples TRBV11-2 to TRBJ2-7, with 9 bases identical to TRBD1. CDR3 size: 19 residues. V dropped 5 bases and J dropped 2; count of bases not matched to a gene: 19. The germline V gene has CDR1 SGHAT and CDR2 FQNNGV. Written as DNA, the CDR3 is TGTGCCAGCAGCCTGTCAAATCTTGCCGGGACAGGGAGCGCCTACGAGCAGTACTTC. It specifies CASSLSNLAGTGSAYEQYF.

This chain links TRBV7-9 with TRBJ2-7; tentatively, D is TRBD1 (6 bases). The length of the CDR3 is 16 residues. Germline assignment: CDR1 SEHNR and CDR2 FQNEAQ (reference sequence). V gave up 1 base and J gave up 5 bases, with 18 bases separating them. The CDR3 here is CASSLGQGSFGNEQYF. The CDR3 nucleotides are TGTGCCAGCAGCTTAGGGCAGGGGTCCTTTGGGAACGAGCAGTACTTC.

V usage is TRBV6-1 and J usage is TRBJ2-7, with D maybe TRBD2 (5 bases). The CDR3 loop spans 13 amino acids. CDR1 is MNHNS, CDR2 SASEGT, per germline. V lost 7 bases and J lost 4, with 14 bases in between. In DNA, the CDR3 is TGTGCCAGCACCCCGAGTGGGGAGTACGAGCAGTACTTC. Protein: CASTPSGEYEQYF.

The chain joins TRBV2 to TRBJ1-5; the D is unclear. The CDR3 is 16 residues long. Germline assignment: CDR1 SNHLY and CDR2 FYNNEI. V lost 6 bases and J 5 bases, leaving 20 bases between the germline ends. The DNA of the CDR3 is TGTGCCAGCAGCGAGCGGACTTCGAACTCCCATCAGCCCCAGCATTTT. This codes for CASSERTSNSHQPQHF.

The V and J genes are TRBV10-3 and TRBJ1-4, with a weak D call TRBD1 (5 bases). Trimming took 7 bases from V and 8 from J, leaving 14 bases between them. This CDR3 is 13 amino acids long. Germline V gene lookup returns CDR1 ENHRY and CDR2 SYGVKD. The CDR3 loop reads CAIKSGWGEKLFF. The CDR3 coding sequence is TGTGCCATCAAATCGGGATGGGGGGAAAAACTGTTTTTT.

This chain connects TRBV18 to TRBJ2-3; 10 bases match TRBD2. Trimming at V came to 0 bases and at J to 0 bases, leaving 9 bases not matched to a gene. This CDR3 is built from 19 residues. In germline, CDR1 is KGHSH, CDR2 LQKENI. Here the CDR3 reads CASSPPLSGGALSTDTQYF. DNA of the CDR3: TGTGCCAGCTCACCACCCCTGAGCGGGGGGGCATTGAGCACAGATACGCAGTATTTT.

The chain combines TRBV5-5 with TRBJ2-7; D might be TRBD1 (6 bases). Germline CDR1 SGHKS, CDR2 YYEKEE (reference sequence). V dropped 0 bases and J dropped 0 bases, with 13 bases sitting between them. The CDR3 has 16 amino acids. The DNA of the CDR3 is TGTGCCAGCAGCTTGGGGCCGGACAGAGCCTCCTACGAGCAGTACTTC. Its protein product is CASSLGPDRASYEQYF.

Concerning this clone: Within the sample, other DNA sequences also encode this same CDR3. This chain connects TRBV29-1 to TRBJ2-2; D unclear. There are 12 residues in the CDR3. Trimming left V 4 bases short and J 2 bases short, with 5 bases between. Germline CDR1 reads SQVTM; CDR2 reads ANQGSEA. CDR3 amino acids: CSVGRNTGELFF. The CDR3 region has the DNA TGCAGCGTTGGCAGAAACACCGGGGAGCTGTTTTTT.

The V call is TRBV10-3, the J call TRBJ2-7; 10 bases are shared with TRBD2. Germline values: CDR1 ENHRY, CDR2 SYGVKD. The J segment lost 2 bases and the V segment lost 0 bases, leaving 10 bases of the junction unmatched. The CDR3 has 18 amino acids. CDR3 DNA sequence: TGTGCCATCAGTGAGTCGACCCCTAGCGGGGGTCTTCCCTACGAGCAGTACTTC. Translating gives CAISESTPSGGLPYEQYF.

This sequence joins TRBV6-5 and TRBJ2-2; D unresolved. CDR3 length: 13 amino acids. V gave up 0 bases and J gave up 7 bases, with 6 bases separating them. CDR1 is MNHEY, CDR2 SVGAGI, per germline. CDR3 bases: TGTGCCAGCAGTTACTCGAAGAGCGGGGAGCTGTTTTTT. The encoded protein is CASSYSKSGELFF.

The chain couples TRBV27 to TRBJ1-2; 8 bases are a match to TRBD1. J was trimmed by 7 bases and V by 0 bases; bases with no gene match: 7. Germline-derived CDR1 and CDR2 are MNHEY and SMNVEV (reference sequence). This CDR3 spans 15 amino acids. CDR3 protein: CASSLSYRGEGGYTF. CDR3 coding DNA: TGTGCCAGCAGTTTATCGTACAGGGGGGAAGGTGGCTACACCTTC.

V is TRBV6-6 and J is TRBJ2-7; a possible D gene is TRBD1 (6 bases). This CDR3 comprises 14 residues. The germline V gene has CDR1 MNHNY and CDR2 SVGAGI (reference sequence). V dropped 6 bases and J dropped 3 bases, with 15 bases sitting between them. CDR3 residues: CASSRQDVDYEQYF. CDR3 bases: TGTGCCAGCAGCCGACAGGACGTGGACTACGAGCAGTACTTC.

The chain uses TRBV28 and TRBJ2-7, with 7 bases identical to TRBD1. Germline CDR1 reads MDHEN; CDR2 reads SYDVKM. V lost 6 bases to trimming and J lost 2 bases; unmatched junction nucleotides: 13. This CDR3 comprises 16 residues. CDR3 sequence: CASRTTGTALAYEQYF. The CDR3 DNA is TGTGCCAGCAGAACTACCGGGACAGCCTTAGCCTACGAGCAGTACTTC.

This rearrangement joins TRBV18 to TRBJ1-1; maybe TRBD1 (6 bases). V shed 1 base and J shed 4 bases, with 19 bases lying between them. The CDR3 runs 17 residues. Germline V gene sequence: CDR1 KGHSH, CDR2 LQKENI. CDR3 amino acids: CASSPRGAQAESTEAFF. The CDR3, as DNA: TGTGCCAGCTCACCACGGGGGGCGCAAGCCGAGAGCACTGAAGCTTTCTTT.

This rearrangement joins TRBV2 to TRBJ2-6; 7 bases are shared with TRBD2. CDR1 is SNHLY, CDR2 FYNNEI, per germline. The CDR3 covers 15 residues. Trimming cost V 8 bases and J 2 bases; bases outside gene matches: 6. The CDR3, as DNA: TGTGCCAGCGCGGGGGAGACAGCTGGGGCCAACGTCCTGACTTTC. Amino acids: CASAGETAGANVLTF. Using reference TRBV2 and TRBJ2-6 for the parts outside the CDR3, the full variable domain is EPEVTQTPSHQVTQMGQEVILRCVPISNHLYFYWYRQILGQKVEFLVSFYNNEISEKSEIFDDQFSVERPDGSNFTLKIRSTKLEDSAMYFCASAGETAGANVLTFGAGSRLTVL.

The count of this clone is one. V and J are TRBV29-1 and TRBJ1-4; the match to TRBD1 covers 11 bases. The germline CDR1 and CDR2 sequences are SQVTM and ANQGSEA. This CDR3 spans 14 amino acids. J was trimmed by 8 bases and V by 5 bases; bases with no gene match: 7. CDR3 amino acids: CSVKPGTGGEKLFF. The CDR3 nucleotides are TGCAGCGTTAAACCCGGGACAGGGGGGGAAAAACTGTTTTTT.

The chain joins TRBV5-1 to TRBJ2-7; a possible D gene is TRBD1 (5 bases). CDR3 size: 14 residues. Germline CDR1 is SGHRS and CDR2 is YFSETQ. Trimming left V 0 bases short and J 2 bases short, with 9 bases between. CDR3 bases: TGCGCCAGCAGCTTGGCCGACAGAACCTACGAGCAGTACTTC. Protein sequence: CASSLADRTYEQYF.

The V call is TRBV11-1, the J call TRBJ2-5, with D possibly being TRBD1 (5 bases). V lost 5 bases, J lost 5 bases, and 18 bases lay in between. The CDR3 has 15 residues. In germline, CDR1 is SGHAT, CDR2 FQDESV (reference sequence). The CDR3, as DNA: TGTGCCAGCAGCCCCGCAAAGGGGAAGGAGGAGACCCAGTACTTC. Amino acids: CASSPAKGKEETQYF.